This T cell receptor beta chain was documented in a study of regulatory T cells in long-lasting Graves disease. Study summary: Persistence in Graves' disease denoted antithyroid drug use beyond 5 years alongside positive TSH receptor antibodies.

Researchers made TCR beta libraries by using iRepertoire HTBI primers and running Arm-PCR on CDR3 regions. The authors' processing: Segment identification across samples yielded around 61 TRBV and some 13 TRBJ segments. Using its own MiXCR run on the multiplex PCR reads, TCRdb lists one record per CDR3 protein. The V and J calls were determined by TCRdb, not by the authors. The sample lists 390,000 or so distinct CDR3 sequences; roughly 25% were seen once. Time point noted: persistent/refractory GD, antithyroid drugs over 5 years with positive TRAb. The TCR library used RNA extracted from PBMCs. This CDR3 region has 12 residues. Germline V gene sequence: CDR1 SNHLY, CDR2 FYNNEI. Trimming shortened V by 3 bases and J by 6 bases, and 9 bases separated the two germline ends. This clonotype was counted many times.

This specimen was peripheral blood mononuclear cells (PBMCs), taken when the disease was refractory, from a patient treated with antithyroid drugs. The chain has TRBV2 and TRBJ2-7, with D possibly called TRBD1 or TRBD2 (6 bases each). This receptor was taken from a middle-aged woman with Graves disease. This chain's CDR3 is CASSDEGGEQYF. Written as DNA, the CDR3 is TGTGCCAGCAGTGATGAGGGGGGCGAGCAGTACTTC.